This is a list of T cell receptor beta chains from one sample in a study of T-cell memory formation after mild COVID-19. One entry per CDR3 protein, called by TCRdb with MiXCR from the 5' RACE reads. Of around 310,000 distinct CDR3 sequences in the sample, roughly 15% were seen once. The sequencing sample was made of PBMCs or a T cell subset sorted from them (not recorded which). All receptors come from a man aged 18 to 29 who had mild COVID-19 (a few samples of this study predate the infection). Cell type and time point are not known. CDR3s include the opening cysteine and the closing phenylalanine or tryptophan. D genes are given only for firm matches. The size field is filled for only some rows; it gives once, few, many or a size class.

J	V	size	D	DNA	CDR3
TRBJ1-2	TRBV20-1	few	.	TGCAGTGCCACGATATTTGTGGGTTACGGCTACACCTTC	CSATIFVGYGYTF
TRBJ2-1	TRBV6-2/TRBV6-3	.	TRBD2	TGTGCCAGCACCACGGGGGGAAATGAGCAGTTCTTC	CASTTGGNEQFF
TRBJ2-1	TRBV7-9	many	TRBD2	TGTGCCAGCAGCCCAACTAGCGGGGGTAGCAATGAGCAGTTCTTC	CASSPTSGGSNEQFF
TRBJ1-1	TRBV7-9	few	.	TGTGCCAGCAGCTTAGCGCTTAGGGGGGACACTGAAGCTTTCTTT	CASSLALRGDTEAFF
TRBJ2-5	TRBV7-2	few	.	TGTGCCAGCAGTCCGGACAATGCAAAGACCCAGTACTTC	CASSPDNAKTQYF
TRBJ1-6	TRBV4-1	few	.	TGCGCCAGCAGCCCCCAAGGGCAGGGGACTAATTCACCCCTCCACTTT	CASSPQGQGTNSPLHF
TRBJ2-2	TRBV7-9	.	.	TGTGCCAGCAGCTTAGTCGTCGGCACCGGGGAGCTGTTTTTT	CASSLVVGTGELFF
TRBJ1-5	TRBV5-1	.	.	TGCGCCAGCAGTTCAGGGGAGAGGAATCAGCCCCAGCATTTT	CASSSGERNQPQHF
TRBJ2-5	TRBV7-8	.	TRBD2	TGTGCCAGCAGCGCGCGCCGGGGGGAAGAGACCCAGTACTTC	CASSARRGEETQYF
TRBJ2-2	TRBV12-3/TRBV12-4	few	TRBD1	TGTGCCAGCAGCTTCGGGACAGGAACTAACACCGGGGAGCTGTTTTTT	CASSFGTGTNTGELFF
TRBJ1-6	TRBV6-6	.	TRBD1	TGTGCCAGCAGTTATGGACAGGGGATTTCACCCCTCCACTTT	CASSYGQGISPLHF
TRBJ2-7	TRBV27	.	.	TGTGCCAGCAGTTTAGCGGGACCTAGGGAGCAGTACTTC	CASSLAGPREQYF
TRBJ2-1	TRBV6-2/TRBV6-3	.	.	TGTGCCAGCAGTTACGAAGAGAGCTCCTACAATGAGCAGTTCTTC	CASSYEESSYNEQFF
TRBJ2-7	TRBV20-1	few	TRBD2	TGCAGTGCTAGAGATCCCCCTGGGGGGCGGGGGGGCAACGAGCAGTACTTC	CSARDPPGGRGGNEQYF
TRBJ2-5	TRBV10-3	few	.	TGTGCCACGGGCCAAGTCGAGACCCAGTACTTC	CATGQVETQYF
TRBJ2-7	TRBV27	.	.	TGTGCCAGCAGTTTGAAGGGGGTCTACGAGCAGTACTTC	CASSLKGVYEQYF
TRBJ2-7	TRBV11-2	.	.	TGTGCCAGCAGCGCCCCCGGGAAACGCCTCTCCTACGAGCAGTACTTC	CASSAPGKRLSYEQYF
TRBJ2-5	TRBV6-2/TRBV6-3	.	TRBD2	TGTGCCAGCAGTTCTGGGGCGGGGGAGTTCTTC	CASSSGAGEFF
TRBJ2-3	TRBV7-3	few	TRBD2	TGTGCCAGCAGCTTACGGGGGGAAGTCACAGATACGCAGTATTTT	CASSLRGEVTDTQYF
TRBJ1-1	TRBV7-8	.	.	TGTGCCAGCAGCCTTTACCAGCACGCTGAAGCTTTCTTT	CASSLYQHAEAFF
TRBJ2-1	TRBV4-1	few	TRBD2	TGCGCCAGCAGCCAGGGCGGGCGCGGGAGCTCCTACAATGAGCAGTTCTTC	CASSQGGRGSSYNEQFF
TRBJ2-5	TRBV5-1	few	.	TGCGCCAGCAGCTTGTTTAGCGAGGAGAAGACCCAGTACTTC	CASSLFSEEKTQYF
TRBJ2-3	TRBV19	many	.	TGTGCCAGTAGTGCCGCAGATACGCAGTATTTT	CASSAADTQYF
TRBJ2-5	TRBV4-2	few	TRBD2	TGTGCCAGCAGCCACCCCCCTAGCGGGGGTTACCAAGAGACCCAGTACTTC	CASSHPPSGGYQETQYF
TRBJ1-1	TRBV11-2	.	.	TGTGCCAGCAGCTTAGGGGGGTCAGGGGCTTTCTTT	CASSLGGSGAFF
TRBJ1-1	TRBV28	.	.	TGTGCCAGCAGTCAAGCGGACCGGTATTACACTGAAGCTTTCTTT	CASSQADRYYTEAFF
TRBJ2-4	TRBV6-5	few	TRBD1	TGTGCCAGCAGTTGGGACAGGTCGCTAGCCAAAAACATTCAGTACTTC	CASSWDRSLAKNIQYF
TRBJ2-7	TRBV4-1	.	.	TGCGCCAGCAGCCAAAGGAGGGAGGGGACAGAGTCCTACGAGCAGTACTTC	CASSQRREGTESYEQYF
TRBJ2-5	TRBV30	.	TRBD2	TGTGCCTGGAGTGCCCTCCTCTCACTAAGCGGGGGGCCGGAGACCCAGTACTTC	CAWSALLSLSGGPETQYF
TRBJ2-3	TRBV4-1	.	TRBD1	TGCGCCAGCAGCCAGGGACAGGGAAAGGTGACAGATACGCAGTATTTT	CASSQGQGKVTDTQYF
TRBJ2-2	TRBV4-3	.	.	TGCGCCAGCAGCCAAGACCAGGGGTCGAACACCGGGGAGCTGTTTTTT	CASSQDQGSNTGELFF